This is a list of T cell receptor beta chains from one sample in a study of cytomegalovirus exposure and HLA in healthy donors. The data were produced by immunoSEQ multiplex PCR, yet TCRdb's version contains in-frame clones alone and is incomplete. The table shows over 60,000 clones, with roughly 95% occurring only once. Sequenced material: PBMCs. Receptors originate from a man between 18 and 29 years old in good health and CMV-seronegative. Each CDR3 is given with its conserved first and last residue. The order of the fields is J gene, V gene, clone size, D gene, CDR3 protein, CDR3 DNA. A D gene is named only where the DNA matches it firmly. Part of the rows lack a size; the others show once, few, many or a class for expanded clones.

>TRBJ2-7|TRBV11-2|-|-
CASSLDPSPPYEQYF
TGTGCCAGCAGCTTAGATCCCTCCCCCCCCTACGAGCAGTACTTC
>TRBJ2-7|TRBV28|-|-
CASTRSSYEQYF
TGTGCCAGCACTAGGAGCTCCTACGAGCAGTACTTC
>TRBJ2-3|TRBV18|-|TRBD2
CASSPNSGGKQDTQYF
TGTGCCAGCTCACCCAATAGCGGGGGGAAACAAGATACGCAGTATTTT
>TRBJ2-7|TRBV28|-|-
CASSLGAGEQYF
TGTGCCAGCAGTTTGGGGGCGGGCGAGCAGTACTTC
>TRBJ2-1|TRBV9|-|-
CASSVTLNEQFF
TGTGCCAGCAGCGTAACTCTAAATGAGCAGTTCTTC
>TRBJ2-1|TRBV4-1|-|TRBD2
CASSWSGGQYNEQFF
TGCGCCAGCAGCTGGAGCGGGGGGCAATACAATGAGCAGTTCTTC
>TRBJ1-2|TRBV7-2|-|-
CASSRGSGLTLSYTF
TGTGCCAGCAGCCGGGGTTCGGGACTCACGTTGAGCTACACCTTC
>TRBJ2-1|TRBV15|-|-
CATSRDRLDYILSKEFF
TGTGCCACCAGCAGAGATCGACTCGACTATATTTTGAGTAAAGAGTTCTTC
>TRBJ2-7|TRBV9|once|TRBD1
CASSVAWDRAYEQYF
TGTGCCAGCAGCGTAGCGTGGGACAGGGCCTACGAGCAGTACTTC
>TRBJ1-5|TRBV29-1|-|-
CSVAHTYNQPQHF
TGCAGCGTTGCCCATACATACAATCAGCCCCAGCATTTT
>TRBJ1-1|TRBV2|-|-
CASSALGPLNTEAFF
TGTGCCAGCAGTGCTCTGGGGCCCCTGAACACTGAAGCTTTCTTT
>TRBJ2-7|TRBV28|-|TRBD1
CASSLYKGAQDEQYF
TGTGCCAGCAGTTTATATAAGGGGGCTCAGGACGAGCAGTACTTC
>TRBJ2-1|TRBV15|-|-
CATSRELDLYNEQFF
TGTGCCACCAGCAGAGAACTAGATCTCTACAATGAGCAGTTCTTC
>TRBJ2-7|TRBV7-9|-|-
CASSPSVSYEQYF
TGTGCCAGCAGCCCCAGCGTCTCCTACGAGCAGTACTTC
>TRBJ1-2|TRBV6-5|-|TRBD1
CASSPTGTGTYGYTF
TGTGCCAGCAGTCCCACCGGGACAGGGACCTATGGCTACACCTTC
>TRBJ1-2|TRBV20-1|-|-
CSARVNDGYTF
TGCAGTGCTAGAGTTAATGATGGCTACACCTTC
>TRBJ2-7|TRBV2|-|TRBD1
CASSPGQGAGSSYEQYF
TGTGCCAGCAGTCCGGGACAGGGGGCGGGAAGCTCCTACGAGCAGTACTTC
>TRBJ1-1|TRBV12-5|-|-
CASGRLIGTEAFF
TGTGCTAGTGGTCGACTGATTGGAACTGAAGCTTTCTTT
>TRBJ1-2|TRBV4-2|-|-
CASSQDKGVLNGYTF
TGTGCCAGCAGCCAAGATAAGGGGGTCCTAAATGGCTACACCTTC
>TRBJ1-1|TRBV2|-|-
CASSELGRVGAFF
TGTGCCAGCAGTGAACTAGGCAGGGTTGGAGCTTTCTTT
>TRBJ2-5|TRBV6-6|-|-
CASSRGARETQYF
TGTGCCAGCAGCAGGGGGGCCCGGGAGACCCAGTACTTC
>TRBJ1-2|TRBV5-1|-|-
CASSSGVSYGYTF
TGCGCCAGCAGCTCAGGGGTGAGCTACGGCTACACCTTC
>TRBJ1-1|TRBV15|-|TRBD1
CATSRQGDRLAFF
TGTGCCACCAGCCGACAGGGGGACCGATTAGCTTTCTTT
>TRBJ1-1|TRBV6-5|-|-
CASSPGLGRAFF
TGTGCCAGCAGCCCGGGACTCGGGAGAGCTTTCTTT
>TRBJ2-3|TRBV2|once|-
CASKREDTQYF
TGTGCCAGCAAGAGAGAAGATACGCAGTATTTT
>TRBJ1-5|TRBV7-9|-|-
CASSLGTGNQPQHF
TGTGCCAGCAGCTTAGGGACAGGCAATCAGCCCCAGCATTTT
>TRBJ2-7|TRBV19|-|-
CASSTSSRGEQYF
TGTGCCAGTAGTACTTCTTCACGAGGCGAGCAGTACTTC
>TRBJ1-1|TRBV19|-|-
CASTTDLEGPEAFF
TGTGCCAGTACCACCGATTTGGAGGGCCCTGAAGCTTTCTTT
>TRBJ1-1|TRBV5-4|once|TRBD1
CASSPPQGKNTEAFF
TGTGCCAGCAGTCCACCACAGGGGAAAAACACTGAAGCTTTCTTT